Presented here are 10 T cell receptor beta chains from one specimen sequenced in a study of T cells after posttransplantation cyclophosphamide. Controls had myeloablative marrow grafts with methotrexate and calcineurin inhibitor, sampled at 1 year. Produced via immunoSEQ multiplex PCR; TCRdb's table is partial and in-frame only. The sample holds about 22,000 clones, 89% seen once. The source was PBMCs, collected after an allogeneic stem cell transplant with a calcineurin inhibitor and methotrexate. The receptors come from a female patient aged 50-59 years who received an allogeneic stem cell transplant from an unrelated donor, was CMV-positive, and had chronic GVHD only. Part of the T cell pool may stem from the graft donor.

This rearrangement joins TRBV5-1 to TRBJ2-1; 9 positions agree with TRBD1. CDR1 SGHRS and CDR2 YFSETQ come from the germline V gene. CDR3 length: 15 residues. Unmatched junction bases numbered 4, after V lost 4 bases and J lost 2 bases. The CDR3 sequence is CASSLRQGAYNEQFF. The DNA of the CDR3 is TGCGCCAGCAGCCTACGACAGGGGGCCTACAATGAGCAGTTCTTC.

V usage is TRBV18 and J usage is TRBJ1-5; no reliable D call. V gave up 7 bases and J gave up 2 bases, with 21 bases separating them. Germline CDR1 and CDR2: KGHSH and LQKENI. The length of the CDR3 is 17 residues. CDR3 in amino acids: CASLPGPLLVGNQPQHF. The CDR3 region has the DNA TGTGCCAGCTTACCGGGCCCCTTGCTCGTGGGCAATCAGCCCCAGCATTTT. The full variable domain, in which reference TRBV18 and TRBJ1-5 provide the parts outside the CDR3, is NAGVMQNPRHLVRRRGQEARLRCSPMKGHSHVYWYRQLPEEGLKFMVYLQKENIIDESGMPKERFSAEFPKEGPSILRIQQVVRGDSAAYFCASLPGPLLVGNQPQHFGDGTRLSIL.

In its sample, this clone was seen a few times. The rearrangement uses TRBV28 and TRBJ1-4; D gene uncertain. The CDR3 consists of 13 residues. Germline CDR1 MDHEN, CDR2 SYDVKM. Trimming took 6 bases from V and 3 from J, leaving 8 bases between them. The CDR3: CASRAPSNEKLFF. DNA for the CDR3: TGTGCCAGCAGAGCCCCTTCTAATGAAAAACTGTTTTTT.

The CDR3 here is CASSLGGLASYEQYF. In nucleotides, the CDR3 is TGTGCCAGCAGCTTGGGGGGACTAGCGTCTTACGAGCAGTACTTC. The chain is built from TRBV5-6 and TRBJ2-7; 10 bases align to TRBD2. This CDR3 is built from 15 residues. Germline-derived CDR1 and CDR2 are SGHDT and YYEEEE. Trimming removed 0 bases from V and 4 bases from J; junction bases left unmatched: 4.

This sequence joins TRBV27 and TRBJ2-7; 7 positions match TRBD1. The germline V gene encodes CDR1 MNHEY and CDR2 SMNVEV (reference sequence). J gave up 1 base and V 5 bases, and 8 bases lay outside the gene matches. The CDR3 covers 15 residues. CDR3 in DNA: TGTGCCAGCAGTCTACAACAGGGGCCGTCCTACGAGCAGTACTTC. As protein: CASSLQQGPSYEQYF.

CDR3 sequence (DNA): TGTGCCATCAGTGGGACAGGGGGCCGACAAGAGACCCAGTACTTC. Its translation: CAISGTGGRQETQYF. This chain connects TRBV10-3 to TRBJ2-5; 11 nucleotides match TRBD1. CDR3 length equals 15 residues. With 4 bases clipped from V and 2 bases from J, the junction kept 3 bases outside the gene matches. The germline gives CDR1 ENHRY, CDR2 SYGVKD.

With regard to this clone: One junction end does not reproduce the germline sequence, and a read error may be involved. This chain connects TRBV5-4 to TRBJ1-2; 9 nucleotides agree with TRBD1. The CDR3 has 15 amino acids. Germline CDR1 is SGHNT and CDR2 is YYREEE (reference sequence). CDR3 bases: TGTGCCAGCAGCTTGGAGAGGACAGGGGACTATGGCTACGCCTTC. This codes for CASSLERTGDYGYAF.

The genes are TRBV6-5 and TRBJ2-2; TRBD2 aligns across 7 bases. The V gene's germline CDR1 is MNHEY and CDR2 SVGAGI. The CDR3 loop spans 15 amino acids. V was clipped by 8 bases and J by 3 bases; unmatched bases: 9. The CDR3, as DNA: TGTGCCAGCGGTCGGGATAGCGGGTACACCGGGGAGCTGTTTTTT. This gives the protein CASGRDSGYTGELFF.

The rearrangement uses TRBV10-1 and TRBJ2-5; possible D gene TRBD1, 6 bases. The V end lost 5 bases, the J end lost 5 bases, and 15 bases lay between the germline ends. Germline CDR1 WNHNN, CDR2 SYGVQD (reference sequence). The CDR3 loop spans 14 amino acids. The CDR3 DNA reads as TGCGCCAGCAGTCAACTCCGACAGGCGGAGACCCAGTACTTC. This sequence encodes CASSQLRQAETQYF.

The CDR3 loop reads CASSQDFTGYEQYF. The CDR3 nucleotides are TGCGCCAGCAGCCAAGATTTCACAGGCTACGAGCAGTACTTC. The chain uses TRBV4-3 and TRBJ2-7; D possibly corresponds to TRBD1 (5 bases). Trimming cost V 0 bases and J 3 bases, with 9 bases left between them. The germline CDR1 and CDR2 sequences are LGHNA and YSLEER. This CDR3 has 14 amino acids.